The clone carrying this T cell receptor (beta chain) was detected ten times or more. Its target is not known. This record belongs to a study of CD8 T cells in ankylosing spondylitis. Regarding the study as a whole: A TCR beta motif made of about 8 highly homologous variants seemed typical of ankylosing spondylitis blood. Clones that were linked to disease were CD8+ and were relatively rare in peripheral blood. Significant enrichment of disease-linked clones was reported in matched ankylosing spondylitis synovial fluid. Earlier literature documents some of the motif variants in reactive arthritis synovial fluid and blood.

Quantitative 5'-RACE with molecular barcodes was used to make the TCR beta libraries. TCRdb fed the 5' RACE reads into MiXCR, producing one record per CDR3 protein. This sample has a few hundred thousand distinct CDR3 sequences; 6.5% to 10% occur once, and the top ten carry more than 12%. The CDR3 runs 15 residues. J lost 5 bases, V lost 4 bases, and 9 bases had no gene match. The V gene is TRBV12-3 or TRBV12-4, the J gene TRBJ1-1; 8 bases map to TRBD1. The sequencing sample was made of blood, either unsorted or a sorted T cell fraction (not recorded which). This receptor was obtained from a male donor with ankylosing spondylitis. The chain's CDR3 is CASSSLGTGSTEAFF. The CDR3 DNA sequence: TGTGCCAGCAGTTCCCTCGGGACAGGCTCTACTGAAGCTTTCTTT.